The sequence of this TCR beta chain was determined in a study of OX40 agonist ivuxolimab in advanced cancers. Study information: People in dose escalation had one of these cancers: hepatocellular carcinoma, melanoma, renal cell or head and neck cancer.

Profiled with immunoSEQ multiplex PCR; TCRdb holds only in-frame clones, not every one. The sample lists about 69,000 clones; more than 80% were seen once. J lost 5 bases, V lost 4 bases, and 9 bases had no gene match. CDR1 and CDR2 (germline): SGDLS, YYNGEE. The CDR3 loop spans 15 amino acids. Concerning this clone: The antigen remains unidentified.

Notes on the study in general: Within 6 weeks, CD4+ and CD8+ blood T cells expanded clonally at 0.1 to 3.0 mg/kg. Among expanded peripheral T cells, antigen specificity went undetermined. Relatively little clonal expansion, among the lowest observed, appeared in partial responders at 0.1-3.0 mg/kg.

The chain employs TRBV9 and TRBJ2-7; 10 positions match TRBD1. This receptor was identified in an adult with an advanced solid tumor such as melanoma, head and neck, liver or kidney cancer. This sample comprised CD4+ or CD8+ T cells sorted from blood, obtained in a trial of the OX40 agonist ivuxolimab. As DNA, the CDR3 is TGTGCCAGCAGCTTCGGGACAGGGGATAGGCACGAGCAGTACTTC. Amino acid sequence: CASSFGTGDRHEQYF.